The table lists the clone carrying this T cell receptor beta chain with many counts. Its antigen is as yet unknown. TCRdb used MiXCR to reprocess the 5' RACE reads, holding one entry per CDR3 protein. Among nearly 80,000 distinct CDR3 sequences listed, 8% were seen once. These data originate in a study of spatial heterogeneity in lung cancer. For the study at large: Across the raw uncorrected reads, a unique TCR and UMI combination was observed, on average, more than ten times.

Time point noted: sample taken at primary tumor resection. Patients with untreated early-stage non-small cell lung cancer, numbering around 72, were the donors. The CDR3 extends over 14 amino acids. V lost 6 bases, J lost 0 bases, and 7 bases lay in between. The germline V gene has CDR1 SGDLS and CDR2 YYNGEE. Study outcomes and limitations: Expanded tumor TCRs that were ubiquitous appeared in blood more at resection than follow-up.

This TCR came from a male donor with early-stage non-small cell lung cancer. V is TRBV9 and J is TRBJ2-6; the D is unclear. The input for sequencing was PBMCs, taken at surgery. The CDR3: CASTGGSGANVLTF. The CDR3 DNA sequence: TGTGCCAGCACCGGTGGCTCTGGGGCCAACGTCCTGACTTTC.